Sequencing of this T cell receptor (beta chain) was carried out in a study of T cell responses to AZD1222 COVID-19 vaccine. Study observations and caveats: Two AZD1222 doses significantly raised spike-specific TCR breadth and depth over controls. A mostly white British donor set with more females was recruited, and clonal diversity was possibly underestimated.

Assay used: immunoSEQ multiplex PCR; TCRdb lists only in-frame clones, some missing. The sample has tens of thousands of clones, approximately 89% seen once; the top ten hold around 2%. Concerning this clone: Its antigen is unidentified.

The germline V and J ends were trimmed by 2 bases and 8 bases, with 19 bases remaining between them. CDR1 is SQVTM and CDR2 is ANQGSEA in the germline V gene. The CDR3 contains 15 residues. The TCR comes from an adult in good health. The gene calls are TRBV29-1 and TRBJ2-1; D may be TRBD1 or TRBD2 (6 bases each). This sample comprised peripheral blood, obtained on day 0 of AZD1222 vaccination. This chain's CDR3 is CSVESPIGGRDEQFF. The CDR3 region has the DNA TGCAGCGTTGAATCCCCGATCGGGGGCAGGGATGAGCAGTTCTTC.